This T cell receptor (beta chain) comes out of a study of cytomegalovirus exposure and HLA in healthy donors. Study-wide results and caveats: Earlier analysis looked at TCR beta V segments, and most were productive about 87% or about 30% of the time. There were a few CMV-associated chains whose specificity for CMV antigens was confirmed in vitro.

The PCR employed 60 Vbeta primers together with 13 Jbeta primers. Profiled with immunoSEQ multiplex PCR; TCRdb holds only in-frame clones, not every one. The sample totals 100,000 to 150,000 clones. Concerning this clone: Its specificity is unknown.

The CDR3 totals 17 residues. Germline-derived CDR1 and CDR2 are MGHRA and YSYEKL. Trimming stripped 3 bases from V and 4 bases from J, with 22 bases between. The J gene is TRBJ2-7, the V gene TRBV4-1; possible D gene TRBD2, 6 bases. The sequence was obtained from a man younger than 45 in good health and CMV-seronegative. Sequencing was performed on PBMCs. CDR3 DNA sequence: TGCGCCAGCAGCCAGCTCCTACCAGGAGGGAAAGGGTACGAGCAGTACTTC. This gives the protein CASSQLLPGGKGYEQYF.